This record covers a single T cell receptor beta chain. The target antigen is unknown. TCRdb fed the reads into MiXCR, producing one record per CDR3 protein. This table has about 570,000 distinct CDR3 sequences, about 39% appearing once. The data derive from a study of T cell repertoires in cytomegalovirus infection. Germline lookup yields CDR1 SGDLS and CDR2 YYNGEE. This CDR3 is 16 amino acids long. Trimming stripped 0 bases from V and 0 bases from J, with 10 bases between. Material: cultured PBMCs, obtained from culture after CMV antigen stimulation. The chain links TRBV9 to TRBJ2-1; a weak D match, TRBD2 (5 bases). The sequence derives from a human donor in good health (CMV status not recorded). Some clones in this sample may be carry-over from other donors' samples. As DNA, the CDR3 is TGTGCCAGCAGCGTAGGCGGCGGGTACTCCTACAATGAGCAGTTCTTC. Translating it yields CASSVGGGYSYNEQFF.